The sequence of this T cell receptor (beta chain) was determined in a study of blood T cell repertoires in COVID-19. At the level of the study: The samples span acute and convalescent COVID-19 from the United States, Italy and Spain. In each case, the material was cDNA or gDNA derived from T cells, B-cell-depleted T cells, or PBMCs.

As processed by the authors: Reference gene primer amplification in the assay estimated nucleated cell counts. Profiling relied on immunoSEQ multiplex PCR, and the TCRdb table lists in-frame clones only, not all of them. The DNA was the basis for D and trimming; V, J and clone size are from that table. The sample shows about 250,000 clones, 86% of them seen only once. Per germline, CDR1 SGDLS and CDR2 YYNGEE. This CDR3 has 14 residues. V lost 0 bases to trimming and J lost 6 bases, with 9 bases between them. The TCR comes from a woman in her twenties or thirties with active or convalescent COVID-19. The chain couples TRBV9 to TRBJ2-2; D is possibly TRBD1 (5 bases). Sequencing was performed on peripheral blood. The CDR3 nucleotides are TGTGCCAGCAGCGTAGTTTTGGGGCCCGGGGAGCTGTTTTTT. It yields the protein CASSVVLGPGELFF.